The table lists the clone carrying this TCR beta chain with a few counts. The antigen remains unidentified. The table came from immunoSEQ multiplex PCR; TCRdb's copy has only in-frame clones and leaves some out. Among some 31,000 clones listed, 93% were seen once. These data belong to a study of T cell responses to AZD1222 COVID-19 vaccine. Overall study results and limits: Spike-specific TCRs gained breadth and depth after people received two AZD1222 doses. There were mostly white British donors and more females than males, and clonal diversity was possibly underestimated. With dominance at 160-218 and 743-854, vaccine-associated CD4 TCRs spanned spike.

The CDR3 is made up of 16 amino acids. Per the germline V gene, CDR1 is MGHRA and CDR2 is YSYEKL. V lost 1 base and J 3 bases, leaving 15 bases between the germline ends. The chain uses TRBV4-1 and TRBJ1-1; D gene ambiguous. Sequenced here: peripheral blood, sampled on day 0 of AZD1222 vaccination. The clonotype was recovered from an adult in good health. In DNA form, the CDR3 reads TGCGCCAGCAGCCAAGTTCTATCCCGGGATGACACTGAAGCTTTCTTT. This gives the protein CASSQVLSRDDTEAFF.